The text below deals with one T cell receptor beta chain. The source of the sample is a study of blood T cell repertoires in COVID-19. Original processing notes: Amplification from reference gene primers served as the basis for estimated nucleated cell counts. Profiled with immunoSEQ multiplex PCR; TCRdb holds only in-frame clones, not every one. From that table come the V and J calls and clone size; the DNA was used to work out D and trimming. The repertoire holds more than 95,000 clones, with roughly nine tenths as singletons. Trimming removed 5 bases from V and 4 bases from J; junction bases left unmatched: 5. The CDR3 extends over 14 amino acids.

The sequence came from a human donor in a cohort sampled during active COVID-19. Specimen: peripheral blood. The gene calls are TRBV6-7 and TRBJ1-2; 9 bases line up with TRBD1. TRBV6-7 is designated an ORF whose function remains uncertain. CDR3: CASSPLDRGYGYTF. The DNA of the CDR3 is TGTGCCAGCAGTCCGTTGGACAGGGGCTATGGCTACACCTTC.